The 8 T cell receptor beta chains in this list originate from one sample, sequenced in a study of T cell responses to AZD1222 COVID-19 vaccine. Generated by immunoSEQ multiplex PCR, the TCRdb table keeps only in-frame clones and is missing some. Here the sample spans around 160,000 clones, 89% being singletons. The sequencing used peripheral blood, collected on day 0 of AZD1222 vaccination. These receptors all stem from an adult in good health.

This rearrangement joins TRBV20-1 to TRBJ1-6; the D is unclear. Germline loops: CDR1 DFQATT, CDR2 SNEGSKA (reference sequence). The CDR3 sequence is 17 residues long. With 3 bases removed from V and 9 bases from J, the gap between germline ends came to 24 bases. CDR3 bases: TGCAGTGCTAGTAAAGGGCTCGCGACCGCGGAAGGTTCACCCCTCCACTTT. Amino acids: CSASKGLATAEGSPLHF.

The chain links TRBV7-2 to TRBJ1-2, with unresolved D. Germline CDR1 and CDR2: SGHTA and FQGNSA. V lost 1 base, J lost 2 bases, and 11 bases lay in between. This CDR3 region has 15 residues. Here the CDR3 DNA reads TGTGCCAGCAGCTTAGAGACTTCCAGAAACTATGGCTACACCTTC. This sequence encodes CASSLETSRNYGYTF.

The gene calls are TRBV28 and TRBJ2-5, with no clear D. This CDR3 has 12 amino acids. Germline assignment: CDR1 MDHEN and CDR2 SYDVKM. V lost 2 bases and J 5 bases, leaving 6 bases between the germline ends. DNA for the CDR3: TGTGCCAGCAGTTTAGATTTGGAGACCCAGTACTTC. Protein: CASSLDLETQYF.

The chain couples TRBV7-3 to TRBJ2-6, with 7 bases identical to TRBD1. With V trimmed by 5 bases and J by 4 bases, 8 bases remained unmatched. CDR1 is SGHTA, CDR2 FQGTGA, per germline. This CDR3 is built from 16 residues. In DNA, the CDR3 is TGTGCCAGCAGCCCAAGCGACAGGGCCGGGGCCAACGTCCTGACTTTC. Translated: CASSPSDRAGANVLTF. Filled out from reference TRBV7-3 and TRBJ2-6, the complete variable domain reads GAGVSQTPSNKVTEKGKYVELRCDPISGHTALYWYRQSLGQGPEFLIYFQGTGAADDSGLPNDRFFAVRPEGSVSTLKIQRTERGDSAVYLCASSPSDRAGANVLTFGAGSRLTVL.

The rearrangement links TRBV18 to TRBJ2-4; no definite D call. The CDR3 totals 13 residues. Germline-derived CDR1 and CDR2 are KGHSH and LQKENI. The V and J ends lost 3 bases and 8 bases respectively, with 11 bases between them. The CDR3 protein is CASSPPVGDIQYF. CDR3 sequence (DNA): TGTGCCAGCTCACCCCCAGTTGGGGACATTCAGTACTTC. The entire variable domain, with the rest obtained from reference TRBV18 and TRBJ2-4, is as follows: NAGVMQNPRHLVRRRGQEARLRCSPMKGHSHVYWYRQLPEEGLKFMVYLQKENIIDESGMPKERFSAEFPKEGPSILRIQQVVRGDSAAYFCASSPPVGDIQYFGAGTRLSVL.

The V and J genes are TRBV5-1 and TRBJ1-1, with D hard to call. The germline gives CDR1 SGHRS, CDR2 YFSETQ. V was pared by 4 bases and J by 7 bases, with 17 bases between. CDR3 length equals 14 residues. DNA for the CDR3: TGCGCCAGCAGCCCCACTGTGGGAGCCGGTGAAGCTTTCTTT. Its translation: CASSPTVGAGEAFF.

V usage is TRBV10-3 and J usage is TRBJ1-1; no clear D. This CDR3 spans 14 amino acids. The ends were cut back, 2 bases at V and 7 bases at J, with 14 bases in the middle. Germline V lookup: CDR1 ENHRY, CDR2 SYGVKD. CDR3 coding DNA: TGTGCCATCAGTGAGCAAGGTGGGAGGGATGAAGCTTTCTTT. Protein: CAISEQGGRDEAFF.

Of note for this clone: At one end, the junction sequence differs from germline, possibly due to a read error. The same CDR3 arises from other DNA sequences in this sample as well. The gene calls are TRBV15 and TRBJ1-3; the D is unclear. CDR3 length: 15 amino acids. The germline V gene has CDR1 LNHNV and CDR2 YYDKDF (reference sequence). The DNA of the CDR3 is TGTGCCACTAGCAGAGATGTTACCGCTGGAAACACCATATATTTT. Protein product: CATSRDVTAGNTIYF.